This TCR beta chain was obtained from a study of cytotoxic CD8 clonotypes in ibrutinib-treated CLL. This CDR3 spans 14 amino acids. V was shortened by 4 bases and J by 1 base, with 6 bases between the two germline ends. Germline lookup yields CDR1 SGHRS and CDR2 YFSETQ. Sequenced by immunoSEQ multiplex PCR; TCRdb stores in-frame clones only, minus some. In the table there are around 27,000 clones, 65% to 70% of which are singletons. The chain carries TRBV5-1 and TRBJ2-6; D is ambiguous. This clonotype was sampled from a human donor with chronic lymphocytic leukemia. The sequenced sample was PBMCs, obtained at disease progression, from a patient treated with ibrutinib. The CDR3 region is CASSGVSGANVLTF. DNA for the CDR3: TGCGCCAGCAGCGGGGTTTCTGGGGCCAACGTCCTGACTTTC.